This T cell receptor (beta chain) was observed in a study of T cell responses to AZD1222 COVID-19 vaccine. CDR1 and CDR2 from the germline V gene are LNHDA and SQIVND (reference sequence). The CDR3 contains 15 residues. J lost 0 bases, V lost 3 bases, and 5 bases had no gene match. Data came from immunoSEQ multiplex PCR; TCRdb stores just in-frame clones and leaves some out. The data contain 160,000 or so clones, roughly 94% of them singletons. The chain is built from TRBV19 and TRBJ2-7; TRBD2 matches 7 bases. Sample: peripheral blood, taken 28 days after the second AZD1222 dose. This clonotype was sampled from an adult who received the AZD1222 COVID-19 vaccine. CDR3 coding DNA: TGTGCCAGTAGTATGCCGGGGGGAGCCTCCTACGAGCAGTACTTC. Residues: CASSMPGGASYEQYF.